A selection of T cell receptor beta chains follows, all from one sample in a study of OX40 agonist ivuxolimab in advanced cancers. This table comes from immunoSEQ multiplex PCR, and its TCRdb copy is limited to in-frame clones, with some not included. The profile shows 48,000 or so clones, 75% to 85% of them singletons. Sequencing was performed on CD4+ or CD8+ T cells sorted from blood, taken in a trial of the OX40 agonist ivuxolimab. These receptors were collected from an adult with an advanced solid tumor such as melanoma, head and neck, liver or kidney cancer. CDR3s include the opening cysteine and the closing phenylalanine or tryptophan. Each record gives: V gene, clone size, J gene, D gene, CDR3 protein, CDR3 DNA. D genes are given only for firm matches. A row's size may be missing; if present it is once, few, many or a size class.

TRBV9	-	TRBJ2-1	-	CASSATGVYNEQFF	TGTGCCAGCAGCGCCACCGGGGTCTACAATGAGCAGTTCTTC
TRBV4-3	-	TRBJ2-3	TRBD2	CASSRLAGGPTDTQYF	TGCGCCAGCAGTCGACTAGCGGGGGGTCCCACAGATACGCAGTATTTT
TRBV4-1	-	TRBJ2-5	-	CASSQGYPGTQYF	TGCGCCAGCAGCCAAGGGTATCCTGGGACCCAGTACTTC
TRBV19	-	TRBJ1-1	TRBD1	CASSEARGTEAFF	TGTGCCAGTAGTGAGGCCAGGGGGACTGAAGCTTTCTTT
TRBV19	-	TRBJ1-1	-	CASSMGGINTEAFF	TGTGCCAGTAGTATGGGAGGGATCAACACTGAAGCTTTCTTT
TRBV14	-	TRBJ1-1	-	CASRLHLNTEAFF	TGTGCCAGCAGATTACACCTCAACACTGAAGCTTTCTTT
TRBV11-2	once	TRBJ2-5	-	CASSSWGTQYF	TGTGCCAGCAGCTCCTGGGGGACCCAGTACTTC
TRBV7-2	-	TRBJ1-2	-	CASSFGPNYGYTF	TGTGCCAGCAGCTTCGGTCCGAACTATGGCTACACCTTC
TRBV7-8	-	TRBJ2-1	TRBD2	CASSLASGGLYNEQFF	TGTGCCAGCAGCTTAGCAAGCGGGGGGCTCTACAATGAGCAGTTCTTC
TRBV7-2	-	TRBJ1-2	-	CASSLGRAEIGYTF	TGTGCCAGCAGCTTAGGCAGGGCTGAGATTGGCTACACCTTC
TRBV6-1	once	TRBJ1-1	-	CASSVVGTEAFF	TGTGCCAGCAGTGTCGTGGGCACTGAAGCTTTCTTT
TRBV7-2	-	TRBJ2-1	-	CASSLEDRREQFF	TGTGCCAGCAGCTTAGAAGACCGGCGGGAGCAGTTCTTC
TRBV6-1	-	TRBJ1-3	-	CASSEAVVSTASGNTIYF	TGTGCCAGCAGTGAAGCGGTAGTCAGCACCGCCTCTGGAAACACCATATATTTT
TRBV19	-	TRBJ1-1	TRBD1	CASGSPGQGSTRAFF	TGTGCCAGTGGCTCACCGGGACAGGGGTCGACGCGGGCTTTCTTT
TRBV6-6	-	TRBJ2-7	TRBD2	CASQRAGGSYEQYF	TGTGCCAGTCAGAGGGCGGGGGGGTCCTACGAGCAGTACTTC
TRBV12-5	-	TRBJ1-1	-	CASGLRAGAMNTEAFF	TGTGCTAGTGGTTTAAGGGCAGGGGCCATGAACACTGAAGCTTTCTTT
TRBV29-1	-	TRBJ2-1	-	CSVENYNEQFF	TGCAGCGTTGAAAACTACAATGAGCAGTTCTTC
TRBV7-8	-	TRBJ1-1	-	CASSRTTVMNTEAFF	TGTGCCAGCAGCAGGACGACCGTAATGAACACTGAAGCTTTCTTT
TRBV7-2	once	TRBJ2-2	TRBD1	CASTLAGGNTGELFF	TGTGCCAGCACTCTAGCAGGGGGGAACACCGGGGAGCTGTTTTTT
TRBV4-1	-	TRBJ2-3	-	CASSFGGLYVDTQYF	TGCGCCAGCAGCTTCGGGGGGCTCTATGTAGATACGCAGTATTTT
TRBV7-2	-	TRBJ2-5	-	CASSLALLETQYF	TGTGCCAGCAGCTTAGCCCTCCTGGAGACCCAGTACTTC
TRBV27	-	TRBJ1-1	-	CASSTNRLLNTEAFF	TGTGCCAGCAGTACAAACAGGCTACTGAACACTGAAGCTTTCTTT
TRBV7-3	-	TRBJ2-3	-	CASSLRGYTDTQYF	TGTGCCAGCAGCTTGCGGGGTTACACAGATACGCAGTATTTT
TRBV4-3	-	TRBJ2-5	TRBD2	CASSQEGTSGGETQYF	TGCGCCAGCAGCCAAGAGGGGACTAGCGGGGGGGAGACCCAGTACTTC
TRBV30	few	TRBJ1-6	-	CAWGGGLPNSPLHF	TGTGCCTGGGGCGGGGGACTGCCAAATTCACCCCTCCACTTT
TRBV11-3	-	TRBJ2-5	TRBD2	CASSLVGGGGQETQYF	TGTGCCAGCAGCTTAGTGGGCGGGGGGGGCCAAGAGACCCAGTACTTC
TRBV18	-	TRBJ2-1	-	CASSPPGVREQFF	TGTGCCAGCTCACCACCGGGGGTCCGGGAGCAGTTCTTC
TRBV7-2	-	TRBJ2-1	TRBD1	CASSLVWTGGSEQFF	TGTGCCAGCAGCTTAGTCTGGACAGGGGGTAGTGAGCAGTTCTTC
TRBV5-1	-	TRBJ1-1	TRBD1	CASSLDAGGTEAFF	TGCGCCAGCAGCTTGGACGCAGGGGGCACTGAAGCTTTCTTT
TRBV7-2	-	TRBJ2-3	TRBD2	CASSLARRFSGVPRDTQYF	TGTGCCAGCAGCTTAGCTCGAAGGTTTAGCGGGGTGCCCCGGGATACGCAGTATTTT
TRBV5-1	-	TRBJ2-2	TRBD1	CVSRFETGGTGELFF	TGCGTCAGCAGATTCGAGACAGGGGGTACCGGGGAGCTGTTTTTT
TRBV4-3	-	TRBJ2-3	-	CASSQDLPNTQYF	TGCGCCAGCAGCCAAGATCTTCCTAATACGCAGTATTTT
TRBV6-1	-	TRBJ1-2	TRBD1	CASKRGQGIYGYTF	TGTGCCAGCAAGAGAGGACAGGGGATCTATGGCTACACCTTC
TRBV6-5	once	TRBJ2-1	-	CASRVTGFSYNEQFF	TGTGCCAGCCGCGTAACAGGTTTCTCCTACAATGAGCAGTTCTTC
TRBV11-2	-	TRBJ2-7	-	CASSFLEQYF	TGTGCCAGCAGCTTTCTAGAGCAGTACTTC
TRBV30	-	TRBJ1-1	-	CAWGRLGVWGHTEAFF	TGTGCCTGGGGCCGTCTGGGGGTTTGGGGACACACTGAAGCTTTCTTT
TRBV29-1	-	TRBJ2-1	-	CSVDRYNEQFF	TGCAGCGTTGACAGGTACAATGAGCAGTTCTTC
TRBV7-2	-	TRBJ2-5	TRBD1	CASSYLGTGTQETQYF	TGTGCCAGCAGTTACCTGGGGACAGGGACACAAGAGACCCAGTACTTC
TRBV6-5	-	TRBJ2-1	TRBD1	CASSYLRQGANNEQFF	TGTGCCAGCAGTTACTTACGACAGGGGGCGAACAATGAGCAGTTCTTC
TRBV6-1	-	TRBJ1-1	-	CASSVSGAAGTLF	TGTGCCAGCAGTGTTAGTGGGGCTGCCGGGACGCTCTTT
TRBV7-9	-	TRBJ2-3	TRBD2	CASSLRSGGLGGTDTQYF	TGTGCCAGCAGCTTAAGGAGCGGGGGTCTCGGAGGCACAGATACGCAGTATTTT
TRBV2	-	TRBJ1-5	TRBD1	CASSERGLSNQPQHF	TGTGCCAGCAGTGAGAGGGGGCTGAGCAATCAGCCCCAGCATTTT
TRBV7-2	few	TRBJ2-1	-	CASRGWEHVTEQFF	TGTGCCAGCAGGGGCTGGGAGCACGTCACCGAGCAGTTCTTC
TRBV6-1	-	TRBJ1-1	-	CASSPYTEAFF	TGTGCCAGCAGTCCCTACACTGAAGCTTTCTTT
TRBV6-5	-	TRBJ1-5	-	CASSYEKWSNQPQHF	TGTGCCAGCAGTTACGAGAAGTGGAGCAATCAGCCCCAGCATTTT
TRBV4-3	-	TRBJ1-1	-	CASPLPSRNEAFF	TGCGCCAGCCCCCTCCCGAGCCGTAATGAAGCTTTCTTT
TRBV27	-	TRBJ1-2	-	CASSLSGGTLGYGYTF	TGTGCCAGCAGTTTATCGGGTGGGACATTGGGCTATGGCTACACCTTC
TRBV6-5	-	TRBJ1-2	TRBD1	CASSYRGTGGFYGYTF	TGTGCCAGCAGTTACCGCGGGACAGGGGGTTTCTATGGCTACACCTTC
TRBV18	-	TRBJ1-3	-	CASSPEISSGNTIYF	TGTGCCAGCTCACCAGAGATAAGCTCTGGAAACACCATATATTTT
TRBV5-1	-	TRBJ2-5	-	CASSSGGTQTQYF	TGCGCCAGCAGCTCCGGTGGCACGCAGACCCAGTACTTC
TRBV10-2	-	TRBJ2-7	-	CASSEGQRYEQYF	TGCGCCAGCAGTGAGGGACAGCGCTACGAGCAGTACTTC
TRBV5-1	-	TRBJ1-2	TRBD1	CASSWDRGRGGYTF	TGCGCCAGCAGCTGGGACAGGGGGCGCGGTGGCTACACCTTC
TRBV19	-	TRBJ1-3	-	CATRPLGTGNTIYF	TGTGCCACCCGGCCCCTTGGCACTGGAAACACCATATATTTT